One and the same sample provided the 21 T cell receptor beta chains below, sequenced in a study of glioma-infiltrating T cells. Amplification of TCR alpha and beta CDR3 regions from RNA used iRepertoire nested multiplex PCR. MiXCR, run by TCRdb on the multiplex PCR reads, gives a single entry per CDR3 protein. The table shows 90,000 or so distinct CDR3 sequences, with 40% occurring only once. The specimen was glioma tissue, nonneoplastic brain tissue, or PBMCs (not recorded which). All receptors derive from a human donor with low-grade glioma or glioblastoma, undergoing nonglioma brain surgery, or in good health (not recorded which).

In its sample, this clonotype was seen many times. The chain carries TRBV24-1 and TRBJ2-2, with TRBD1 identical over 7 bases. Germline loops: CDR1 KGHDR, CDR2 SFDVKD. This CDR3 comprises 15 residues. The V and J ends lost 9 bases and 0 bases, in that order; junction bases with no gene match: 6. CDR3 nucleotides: TGTGCCACCCAGGGGGACAACCCGAACACCGGGGAGCTGTTTTTT. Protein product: CATQGDNPNTGELFF.

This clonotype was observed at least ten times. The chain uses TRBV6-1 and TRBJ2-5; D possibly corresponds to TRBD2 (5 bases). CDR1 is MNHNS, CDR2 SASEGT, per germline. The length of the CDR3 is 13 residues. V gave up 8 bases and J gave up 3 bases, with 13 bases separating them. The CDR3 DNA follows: TGTGCCAGCGAGGGCAGTGGGGAAGAGACCCAGTACTTC. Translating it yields CASEGSGEETQYF.

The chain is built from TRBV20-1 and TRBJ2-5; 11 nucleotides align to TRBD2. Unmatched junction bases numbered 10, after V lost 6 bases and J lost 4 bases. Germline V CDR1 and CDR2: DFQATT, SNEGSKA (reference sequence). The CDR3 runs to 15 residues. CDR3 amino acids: CSADDSGRARETQYF. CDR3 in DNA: TGCAGTGCAGATGATAGCGGGAGGGCAAGAGAGACCCAGTACTTC.

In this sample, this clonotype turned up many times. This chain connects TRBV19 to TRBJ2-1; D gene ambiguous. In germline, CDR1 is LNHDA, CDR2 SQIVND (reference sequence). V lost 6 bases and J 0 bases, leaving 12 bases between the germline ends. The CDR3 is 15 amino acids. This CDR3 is CASREPRSSYNEQFF. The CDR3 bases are TGTGCCAGTAGGGAGCCCCGGAGCTCCTACAATGAGCAGTTCTTC.

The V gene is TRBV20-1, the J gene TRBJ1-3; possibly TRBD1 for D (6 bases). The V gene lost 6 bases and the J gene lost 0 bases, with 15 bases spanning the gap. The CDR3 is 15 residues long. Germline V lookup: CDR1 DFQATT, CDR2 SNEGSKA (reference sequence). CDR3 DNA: TGCAGTGCCAGCACAGGGAGGAACTCTGGAAACACCATATATTTT. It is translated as CSASTGRNSGNTIYF.

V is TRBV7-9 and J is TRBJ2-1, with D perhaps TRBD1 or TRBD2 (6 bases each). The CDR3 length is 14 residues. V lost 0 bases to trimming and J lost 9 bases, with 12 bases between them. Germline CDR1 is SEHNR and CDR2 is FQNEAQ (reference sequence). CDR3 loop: CASSLAGGLGEQFF. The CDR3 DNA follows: TGTGCCAGCAGCTTAGCGGGGGGCCTCGGTGAGCAGTTCTTC. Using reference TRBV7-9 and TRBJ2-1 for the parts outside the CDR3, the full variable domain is DTGVSQNPRHKITKRGQNVTFRCDPISEHNRLYWYRQTLGQGPEFLTYFQNEAQLEKSRLLSDRFSAERPKGSFSTLEIQRTEQGDSAMYLCASSLAGGLGEQFFGPGTRLTVL.

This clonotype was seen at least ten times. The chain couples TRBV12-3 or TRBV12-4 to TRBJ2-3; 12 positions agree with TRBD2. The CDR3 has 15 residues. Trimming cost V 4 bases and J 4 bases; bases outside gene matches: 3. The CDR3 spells CASSSSGRASDTQYF. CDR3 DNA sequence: TGTGCCAGCAGTTCTAGCGGGAGGGCCTCAGATACGCAGTATTTT.

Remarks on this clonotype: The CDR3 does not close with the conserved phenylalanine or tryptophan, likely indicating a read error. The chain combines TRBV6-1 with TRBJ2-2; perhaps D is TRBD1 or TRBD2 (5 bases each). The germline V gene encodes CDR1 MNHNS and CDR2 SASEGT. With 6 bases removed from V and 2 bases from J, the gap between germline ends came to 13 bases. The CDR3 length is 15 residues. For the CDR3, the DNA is TGTGCCAGCAGCACCGGGACGACTAACACCGGGGAGCTGTTTATT. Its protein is CASSTGTTNTGELFI.

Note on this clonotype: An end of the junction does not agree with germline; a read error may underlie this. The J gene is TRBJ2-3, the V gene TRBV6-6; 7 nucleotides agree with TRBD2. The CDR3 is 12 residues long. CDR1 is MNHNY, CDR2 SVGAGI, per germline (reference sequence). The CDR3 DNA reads TGTGCCAGCAGGGGACTATCAGATATGCAGTATTTT. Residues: CASRGLSDMQYF.

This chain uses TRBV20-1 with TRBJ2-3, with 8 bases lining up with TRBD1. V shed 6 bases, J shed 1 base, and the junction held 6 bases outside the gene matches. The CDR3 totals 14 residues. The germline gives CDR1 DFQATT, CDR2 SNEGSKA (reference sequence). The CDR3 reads CSARGQAGTDTQYF. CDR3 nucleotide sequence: TGCAGTGCCAGGGGACAGGCTGGCACAGATACGCAGTATTTT.

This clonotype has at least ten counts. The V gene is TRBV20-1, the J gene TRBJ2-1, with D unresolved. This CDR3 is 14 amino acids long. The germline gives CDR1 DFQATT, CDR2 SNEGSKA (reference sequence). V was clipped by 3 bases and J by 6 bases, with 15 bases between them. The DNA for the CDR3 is TGCAGTGCTAGTGGGCTTGGGAAACCCAATGAGCAGTTCTTC. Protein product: CSASGLGKPNEQFF.

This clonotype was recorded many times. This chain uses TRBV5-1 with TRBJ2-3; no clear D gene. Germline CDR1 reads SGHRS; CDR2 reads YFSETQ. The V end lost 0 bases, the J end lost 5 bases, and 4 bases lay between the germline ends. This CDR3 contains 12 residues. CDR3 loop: CASSLDVDTQYF. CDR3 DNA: TGCGCCAGCAGCTTGGATGTAGATACGCAGTATTTT.

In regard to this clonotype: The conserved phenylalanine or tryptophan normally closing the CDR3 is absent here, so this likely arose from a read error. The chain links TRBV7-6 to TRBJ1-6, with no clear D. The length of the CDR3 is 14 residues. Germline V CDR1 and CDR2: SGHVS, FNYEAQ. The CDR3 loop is CAGSLAESLSALHL. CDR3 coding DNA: TGTGCCGGCAGCTTAGCGGAGTCTCTCTCGGCCCTCCACTTA.

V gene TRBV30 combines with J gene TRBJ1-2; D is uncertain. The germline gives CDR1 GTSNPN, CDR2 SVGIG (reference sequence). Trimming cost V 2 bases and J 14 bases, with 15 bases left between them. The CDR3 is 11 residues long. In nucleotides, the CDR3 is TGTGCCTGGAGTCCGAAGGCCCCCGCGACCTTC. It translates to CAWSPKAPATF.

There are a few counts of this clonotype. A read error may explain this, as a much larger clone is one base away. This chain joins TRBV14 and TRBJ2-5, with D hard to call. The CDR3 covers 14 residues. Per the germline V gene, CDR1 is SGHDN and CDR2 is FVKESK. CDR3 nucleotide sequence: TGTGCCAGCGGCCAAGATCTTCGAGCCCAGACCCAGTACTTC. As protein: CASGQDLRAQTQYF.

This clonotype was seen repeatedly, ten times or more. The DNA for the CDR3 is TGCGCCAGCAGCTCCGGGACAGGACTCACAGATACGCAGTATTTT. Translation: CASSSGTGLTDTQYF. The chain is built from TRBV10-1 and TRBJ2-3, with 8 bases lining up with TRBD1. The CDR3 is made up of 15 amino acids. Germline lookup yields CDR1 WNHNN and CDR2 SYGVQD (reference sequence). After removal of 6 bases from V and 2 bases from J, the junction contained 7 bases not matched to a gene.

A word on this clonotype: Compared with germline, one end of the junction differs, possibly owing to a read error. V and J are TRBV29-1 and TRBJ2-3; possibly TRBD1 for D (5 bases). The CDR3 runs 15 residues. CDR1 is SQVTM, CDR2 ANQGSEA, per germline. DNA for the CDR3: TGCAGCGTGGAAGGGGAAGCGACTAGCACAGATACGCAGTATTTT. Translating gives CSVEGEATSTDTQYF.

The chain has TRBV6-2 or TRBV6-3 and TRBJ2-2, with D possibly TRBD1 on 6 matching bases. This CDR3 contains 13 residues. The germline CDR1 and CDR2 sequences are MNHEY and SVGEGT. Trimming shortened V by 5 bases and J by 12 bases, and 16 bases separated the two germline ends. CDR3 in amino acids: CASSGQNTWKLFF. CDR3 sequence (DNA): TGTGCCAGCAGTGGACAGAACACCTGGAAGCTGTTTTTT.

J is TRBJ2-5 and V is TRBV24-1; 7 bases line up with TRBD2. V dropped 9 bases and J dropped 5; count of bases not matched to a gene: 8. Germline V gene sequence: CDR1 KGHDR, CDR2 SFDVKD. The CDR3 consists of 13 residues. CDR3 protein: CATGTAGSETQYF. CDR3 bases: TGTGCCACCGGAACAGCGGGATCGGAGACCCAGTACTTC.

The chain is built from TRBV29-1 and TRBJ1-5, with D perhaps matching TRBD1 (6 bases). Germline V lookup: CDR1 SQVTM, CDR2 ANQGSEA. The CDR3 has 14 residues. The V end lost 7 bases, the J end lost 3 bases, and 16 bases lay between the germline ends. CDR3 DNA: TGCAGCGCATCGAGGACAGACCACAATCAGCCCCAGCATTTT. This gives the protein CSASRTDHNQPQHF.

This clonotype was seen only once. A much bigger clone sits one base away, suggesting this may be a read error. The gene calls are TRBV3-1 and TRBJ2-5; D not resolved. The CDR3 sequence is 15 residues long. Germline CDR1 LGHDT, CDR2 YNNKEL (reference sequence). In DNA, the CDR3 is TGTGCCAGCAGCCAAGATTGGGGTTTCCAAGAGATCCAGTACTTC. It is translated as CASSQDWGFQEIQYF.